This TCR beta chain was retrieved from a study of T cell repertoires in cytomegalovirus infection. Study-level points and caveats: The study found HLA-C-restricted CMV-specific TCR beta clonotypes dominating the ex vivo response.

Turning to this clonotype: What it binds is unknown.

From germline, CDR1 is MNHEY and CDR2 SVGEGT. The CDR3 sequence is 13 residues long. The V gene lost 6 bases and the J gene lost 6 bases, with 14 bases spanning the gap. TCRdb processed the reads anew with MiXCR; each CDR3 protein has one entry. The data hold roughly 730,000 distinct CDR3 sequences, with 30% to 35% observed a single time. The TCR was taken from a human donor in good health (CMV status not recorded). Some clones in this sample may be carry-over from other donors' samples. The rearrangement joins TRBV6-2 or TRBV6-3 to TRBJ1-2; perhaps TRBD1 as D (6 bases). Sequenced material: cultured PBMCs, taken from culture after CMV antigen stimulation. CDR3 sequence reads: CASRTGAKDGYTF. The CDR3 DNA reads as TGTGCCAGCAGAACGGGGGCTAAAGATGGCTACACCTTC.